One sample yielded the 5 T cell receptor beta chains listed below, sequenced in a study of T cells in Graves' hyperthyroidism and ophthalmopathy. The investigators amplified TCR beta CDR3 regions from RNA transcripts. First-round RT-PCR with HTBI primers amplified the TCR CDR3 region. TCRdb independently ran MiXCR on the multiplex PCR reads; one entry per CDR3 protein. The sample records some 490,000 distinct CDR3 sequences, about 20% being singletons. Sequenced material: blood. The receptors come from a woman aged 70-85 years with Graves' ophthalmopathy.

This rearrangement joins TRBV30 to TRBJ2-3; 10 bases match TRBD2. The CDR3 spans 16 residues. The V and J ends lost 5 bases and 1 base, in that order; junction bases with no gene match: 9. CDR1 and CDR2 (germline): GTSNPN, SVGIG (reference sequence). DNA of the CDR3: TGTGCCTGGCACCGCCACGGGACTAGCGGCACAGATACGCAGTATTTT. Its translation is CAWHRHGTSGTDTQYF.

This clonotype was detected ten times or more. The gene calls are TRBV30 and TRBJ1-5; 11 nucleotides agree with TRBD1. With V trimmed by 1 base and J by 7 bases, 3 bases remained unmatched. Germline CDR1 and CDR2: GTSNPN and SVGIG (reference sequence). The CDR3 runs 14 residues. CDR3 loop: CAWSAGTGGQPQHF. The CDR3 DNA sequence: TGTGCCTGGAGTGCCGGGACAGGGGGACAGCCCCAGCATTTT.

This clonotype has a handful of counts. The CDR3 protein is CASSQLAGVGSEQFF. The DNA of the CDR3 is TGTGCCAGCAGCCAACTAGCGGGAGTTGGTTCAGAGCAGTTCTTC. The chain employs TRBV3-1 and TRBJ2-1; TRBD2 matches 10 bases. With 2 bases clipped from V and 10 bases from J, the junction kept 8 bases outside the gene matches. Germline V gene lookup returns CDR1 LGHDT and CDR2 YNNKEL (reference sequence). CDR3 size: 15 residues.

This chain links TRBV5-4 with TRBJ2-5; perhaps TRBD2 as D (6 bases). V lost 3 bases and J 5 bases, leaving 14 bases between the germline ends. The CDR3 is made up of 14 amino acids. Germline V gene sequence: CDR1 SGHNT, CDR2 YYREEE (reference sequence). This chain's CDR3 is CASSSSSVAETQYF. For the CDR3, the DNA is TGTGCCAGCAGCTCCTCTAGCGTGGCGGAGACCCAGTACTTC.

The chain uses TRBV19 and TRBJ1-1; TRBD1 is a possible D gene (6 bases). Per germline, CDR1 LNHDA and CDR2 SQIVND (reference sequence). The germline V and J ends were trimmed by 5 bases and 0 bases, with 13 bases remaining between them. This CDR3 is built from 15 residues. CDR3 in DNA: TGTGCCAGTAGTGTCTACCAGGGGATGAACACTGAAGCTTTCTTT. Residues: CASSVYQGMNTEAFF.